The 17 T cell receptor beta chains listed next were all sequenced from one sample in a study of blood T cell repertoires in COVID-19 (dated by TCRdb to about 2020). Receptor amplification or capture employed the immunoSEQ multiplex PCR assay. TCRdb provides this immuneACCESS table in a form limited to in-frame rearrangements. Some clones are lacking; in checked studies, under half of them reflect an unresolved V gene, and why the rest are absent is not known. This sample lists about 160,000 clones; around 84% were detected once. The ten largest account for about 1% of the sample. Input material: peripheral blood. The receptors come from a middle-aged man with acute or convalescent COVID-19.

This chain uses TRBV7-9 with TRBJ2-6; TRBD1 is a possible D gene (5 bases). The germline V gene has CDR1 SEHNR and CDR2 FQNEAQ (reference sequence). Deletions cut 2 bases from V and 2 bases from J, with 16 bases between. This CDR3 has 18 amino acids. DNA for the CDR3: TGTGCCAGCAGCTTATCGGGCAGGGAAAGGACTGGGGCCAACGTCCTGACTTTC. This gives the protein CASSLSGRERTGANVLTF.

This chain links TRBV3-1 (or the pseudogene TRBV3-2) with TRBJ1-6; no firm D call. Germline lookup yields CDR1 LGHDT and CDR2 YNNKEL (reference sequence). The ends were cut back, 4 bases at V and 8 bases at J, with 9 bases in the middle. CDR3 size: 13 residues. The CDR3 DNA reads as TGTGCCAGCAGCCCGATCCGGGATTCACCCCTCCACTTT. It translates to CASSPIRDSPLHF.

The chain combines TRBV10-3 with TRBJ2-2; D perhaps matches TRBD1 (6 bases). Trimming took off 0 bases at V and 2 bases at J, with 7 bases between the two ends. In germline, CDR1 is ENHRY, CDR2 SYGVKD. CDR3 size: 15 residues. CDR3 DNA sequence: TGTGCCATCAGTGAGTCGACAGGAAACACCGGGGAGCTGTTTTTT. Residues: CAISESTGNTGELFF.

In its sample, this clone was seen once. The chain joins TRBV25-1 to TRBJ1-1; no clear D. Trimming removed 0 bases at V and 4 bases at J, with 6 bases between. Germline V gene sequence: CDR1 MGHDK, CDR2 SYGVNS. CDR3 size: 13 residues. This CDR3 reads CASSEYWSTEAFF. The CDR3 bases are TGTGCCAGCAGTGAATATTGGAGCACTGAAGCTTTCTTT.

In its sample, this clone was seen a few times. The J gene is TRBJ1-5, the V gene TRBV24-1; TRBD1 matches 10 bases. J gave up 6 bases and V 5 bases, and 18 bases lay outside the gene matches. CDR3 size: 19 residues. CDR1 KGHDR and CDR2 SFDVKD come from the germline V gene. The CDR3 spells CATSGLRDRGLFFAQPQHF. CDR3 bases: TGTGCCACCAGTGGACTCCGGGACAGGGGCCTATTCTTTGCTCAGCCCCAGCATTTT.

This clone was detected only a few times. The chain uses TRBV7-2 and TRBJ2-7, with a possible D match to TRBD1 (6 bases). The V end was cut by 5 bases, the J end by 4 bases, with 15 bases between. Germline loops: CDR1 SGHTA, CDR2 FQGNSA. The length of the CDR3 is 14 residues. The CDR3 bases are TGTGCCAGCAGCCCTGCCGGGACAAGATACGAGCAGTACTTC. Its protein product is CASSPAGTRYEQYF.

The V call is TRBV5-4, the J call TRBJ1-5; TRBD1 matches 7 bases. Germline V gene lookup returns CDR1 SGHNT and CDR2 YYREEE (reference sequence). The V segment lost 4 bases and the J segment 1 base; nucleotides outside the gene matches: 8. The CDR3 is 16 residues long. The CDR3 loop is CASSDHRGGSNQPQHF. CDR3 DNA sequence: TGTGCCAGCAGCGATCACAGGGGTGGCAGCAATCAGCCCCAGCATTTT.

V and J are TRBV7-9 and TRBJ1-1; TRBD1 matches at 9 bases. CDR3 length: 16 amino acids. Germline V lookup: CDR1 SEHNR, CDR2 FQNEAQ (reference sequence). Trimming at V came to 5 bases and at J to 3 bases, leaving 10 bases not matched to a gene. This CDR3 reads CASSALGQGIDTEAFF. The CDR3 coding sequence is TGTGCCAGCAGCGCCTTGGGACAGGGTATAGACACTGAAGCTTTCTTT.

The chain recombines TRBV6-1 with TRBJ1-3; D is possibly TRBD1 (5 bases). Trimming removed 2 bases from V and 2 bases from J, with 7 bases in between. The germline V gene encodes CDR1 MNHNS and CDR2 SASEGT. The CDR3 spans 14 residues. The CDR3 protein is CASSEQGTGNTIYF. In nucleotides, the CDR3 is TGTGCCAGCAGTGAACAGGGTACTGGAAACACCATATATTTT.

The rearrangement uses TRBV6-5 and TRBJ2-1, with TRBD2 matching 14 bases. The CDR3 length is 15 residues. Germline V gene sequence: CDR1 MNHEY, CDR2 SVGAGI. J was trimmed by 9 bases and V by 4 bases; bases with no gene match: 5. In DNA, the CDR3 is TGTGCCAGCAGTTCCGGGACTAGCGGGGGAGGTGAGCAGTTCTTC. Translating it yields CASSSGTSGGGEQFF.

The rearrangement joins TRBV21-1 to TRBJ2-7; the table's D call, TRBD1, has no DNA check behind it. TRBV21-1 is described as a pseudogene. This CDR3 has 15 residues. Here the CDR3 reads CASSTRDRVPYEQYF. In DNA, the CDR3 is TGTGCCAGCAGCACCCGGGACAGGGTGCCCTACGAGCAGTACTTC.

The chain uses TRBV7-8 and TRBJ2-7; 10 bases map to TRBD1. The CDR3 runs to 15 residues. With V trimmed by 0 bases and J by 3 bases, 2 bases remained unmatched. In germline, CDR1 is SGHVS, CDR2 FQNEAQ. The CDR3 loop reads CASSLARDRGYEQYF. The CDR3 DNA reads as TGTGCCAGCAGCTTAGCCCGGGACAGGGGCTACGAGCAGTACTTC.

To note about this clone: The same CDR3 arises from other DNA sequences in this sample as well. CDR3 DNA: TGTGCCAGCAGTCCGCACGAGGACAGGGGGCGCAGAGGCTACACCTTC. It specifies CASSPHEDRGRRGYTF. The genes are TRBV28 and TRBJ1-2, with TRBD1 matching over 11 bases. Trimming took 5 bases from V and 8 from J; bases not matched to a gene: 13. Looked up from germline, CDR1 is MDHEN and CDR2 is SYDVKM. There are 16 residues in the CDR3.

A note on this clone: The same CDR3 arises from other DNA sequences in this sample as well. The rearrangement uses TRBV5-1 and TRBJ1-1; D call uncertain. CDR1 SGHRS and CDR2 YFSETQ come from the germline V gene. The CDR3 extends over 13 amino acids. V lost 1 base, J lost 4 bases, and 8 bases lay in between. CDR3: CASSLQGSTEAFF. As DNA, the CDR3 is TGCGCCAGCAGCTTGCAAGGGAGCACTGAAGCTTTCTTT.

The chain links TRBV30 to TRBJ1-3, with D unresolved. This CDR3 is built from 16 residues. The V gene lost 0 bases and the J gene lost 2 bases, with 14 bases spanning the gap. Germline V gene data show CDR1 as GTSNPN and CDR2 as SVGIG (reference sequence). In nucleotides, the CDR3 is TGTGCCTGGAGTGTCGGCGGCAGAAGAGCTGGAAACACCATATATTTT. As protein: CAWSVGGRRAGNTIYF.

The chain links TRBV4-2 to TRBJ2-7; D is perhaps TRBD2 (6 bases). This CDR3 spans 17 amino acids. The germline V gene has CDR1 LGHNA and CDR2 YNFKEQ. Trimming removed 1 base from V and 2 bases from J, with 18 bases in between. The chain's CDR3 is CASSQVHGPGLTYEQYF. The CDR3 coding sequence is TGTGCCAGCAGCCAAGTCCACGGTCCGGGACTGACCTACGAGCAGTACTTC.

For the CDR3, the DNA is TGTGCCAGCAGCCTCTTGACAGGGCAGACTGAAGCTTTCTTT. Translating gives CASSLLTGQTEAFF. The chain joins TRBV5-4 to TRBJ1-1; 7 nucleotides agree with TRBD1. Trimming removed 4 bases from V and 5 bases from J; junction bases left unmatched: 8. Germline lookup yields CDR1 SGHNT and CDR2 YYREEE (reference sequence). The CDR3 totals 14 residues. Filled out from reference TRBV5-4 and TRBJ1-1, the complete variable domain reads ETGVTQSPTHLIKTRGQQVTLRCSSQSGHNTVSWYQQALGQGPQFIFQYYREEENGRGNFPPRFSGLQFPNYSSELNVNALELDDSALYLCASSLLTGQTEAFFGQGTRLTVV.